One and the same sample provided the 3 T cell receptor beta chains below, sequenced in a study of blood T cell repertoires in COVID-19. This table comes from immunoSEQ multiplex PCR, and its TCRdb copy is limited to in-frame clones, with some not included. The sample records some 250,000 clones, approximately 87% being singletons. Sample: peripheral blood. Receptor source: a man between 60 and 75 years old with acute or convalescent COVID-19.

This clone was observed once. This chain joins TRBV9 and TRBJ1-2; D is uncertain. There are 12 residues in the CDR3. V shed 0 bases and J shed 6 bases, with 6 bases lying between them. CDR1 is SGDLS and CDR2 is YYNGEE in the germline V gene. The CDR3: CASSVGSHGYTF. CDR3 in DNA: TGTGCCAGCAGCGTAGGAAGCCATGGCTACACCTTC.

CDR3 region: CSAHGGERGDTGELFF. The CDR3 coding sequence is TGCAGCGCCCATGGGGGGGAGAGGGGAGACACCGGGGAGCTGTTTTTT. The V gene is TRBV29-1, the J gene TRBJ2-2, with 7 bases matching TRBD2. V lost 7 bases, J lost 3 bases, and 14 bases stayed unmatched. Germline V gene data show CDR1 as SQVTM and CDR2 as ANQGSEA. CDR3 length: 16 residues.

V and J are TRBV4-1 and TRBJ1-1; no clear D gene. The germline CDR1 and CDR2 sequences are MGHRA and YSYEKL. The V and J ends lost 0 bases and 5 bases respectively, with 10 bases between them. The CDR3 spans 14 residues. This CDR3 reads CASSQDPGQTEAFF. For the CDR3, the DNA is TGCGCCAGCAGCCAAGATCCAGGCCAGACTGAAGCTTTCTTT.